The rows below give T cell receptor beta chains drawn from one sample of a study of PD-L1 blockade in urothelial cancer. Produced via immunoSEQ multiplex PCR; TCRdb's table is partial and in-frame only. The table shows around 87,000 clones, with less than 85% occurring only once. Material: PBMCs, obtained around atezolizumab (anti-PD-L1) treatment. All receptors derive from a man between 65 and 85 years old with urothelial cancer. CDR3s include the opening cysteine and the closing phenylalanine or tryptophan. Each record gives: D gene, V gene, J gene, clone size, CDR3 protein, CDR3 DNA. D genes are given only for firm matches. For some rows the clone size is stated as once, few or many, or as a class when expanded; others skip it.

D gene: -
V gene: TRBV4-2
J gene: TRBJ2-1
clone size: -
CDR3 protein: CASSHSEDPRGYNEQFF
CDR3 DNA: TGTGCCAGCAGCCACTCCGAGGACCCTAGGGGCTACAATGAGCAGTTCTTC

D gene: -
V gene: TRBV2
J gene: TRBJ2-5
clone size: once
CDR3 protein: CASSLVEATQYF
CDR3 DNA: TGTGCCAGCAGTCTGGTCGAGGCGACCCAGTACTTC

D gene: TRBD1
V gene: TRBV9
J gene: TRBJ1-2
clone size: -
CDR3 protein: CASSVSPRTGGFYGYTF
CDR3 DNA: TGTGCCAGCAGCGTATCCCCCCGGACAGGGGGTTTCTATGGCTACACCTTC

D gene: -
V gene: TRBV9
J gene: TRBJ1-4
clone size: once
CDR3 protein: CASSVGPPSEKLFF
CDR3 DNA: TGTGCCAGCAGCGTAGGGCCCCCCAGTGAAAAACTGTTTTTT

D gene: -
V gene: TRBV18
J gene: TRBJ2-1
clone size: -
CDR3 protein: CASSPTSHKDNEQFF
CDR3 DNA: TGTGCCAGCTCACCTACTAGCCACAAAGACAATGAGCAGTTCTTC

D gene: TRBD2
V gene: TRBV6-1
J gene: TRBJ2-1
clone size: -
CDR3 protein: CASMGRVIGNEQFF
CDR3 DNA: TGTGCCAGCATGGGGAGGGTGATAGGGAATGAGCAGTTCTTC

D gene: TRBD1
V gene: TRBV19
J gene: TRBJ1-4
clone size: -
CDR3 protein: CASSRADRVDEKLFF
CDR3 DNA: TGTGCCAGTAGTAGAGCGGACAGGGTAGACGAAAAACTGTTTTTT

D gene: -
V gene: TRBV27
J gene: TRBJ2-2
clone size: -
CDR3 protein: CASSLEGTNTGELFF
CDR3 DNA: TGTGCCAGCAGTTTGGAGGGGACGAACACCGGGGAGCTGTTTTTT

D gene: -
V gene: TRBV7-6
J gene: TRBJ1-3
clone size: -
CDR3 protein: CASLSSPGNTIYF
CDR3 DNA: TGTGCCAGCCTCTCGTCTCCTGGAAACACCATATATTTT

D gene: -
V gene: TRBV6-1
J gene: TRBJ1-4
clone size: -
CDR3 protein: CASSDMWGGSNEKLFF
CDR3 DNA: TGTGCCAGCAGTGATATGTGGGGCGGCTCTAATGAAAAACTGTTTTTT

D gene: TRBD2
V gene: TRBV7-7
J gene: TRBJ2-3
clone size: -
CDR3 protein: CASSFSGTGDTQYF
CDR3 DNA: TGTGCTAGCAGTTTTAGCGGGACGGGAGATACGCAGTATTTT

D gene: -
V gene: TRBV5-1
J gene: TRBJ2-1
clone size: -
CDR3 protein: CASSPPGYNEQFF
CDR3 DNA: TGCGCCAGCAGCCCACCAGGTTACAATGAGCAGTTCTTC

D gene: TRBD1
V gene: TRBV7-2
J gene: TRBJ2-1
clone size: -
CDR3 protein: CASSSGQGMNEQFF
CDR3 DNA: TGTGCCAGCAGCTCCGGACAGGGGATGAATGAGCAGTTCTTC

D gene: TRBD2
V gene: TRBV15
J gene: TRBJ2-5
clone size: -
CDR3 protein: CATSRGRGEGQETQYF
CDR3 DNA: TGTGCCACCAGCAGGGGGCGGGGGGAGGGCCAAGAGACCCAGTACTTC

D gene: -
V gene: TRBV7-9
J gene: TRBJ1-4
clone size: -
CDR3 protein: CASSLRPRGEEKLFF
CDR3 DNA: TGTGCCAGCAGCCTGAGGCCCCGGGGGGAAGAAAAACTGTTTTTT

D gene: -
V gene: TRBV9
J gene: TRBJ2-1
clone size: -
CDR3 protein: CASSVRGSLSYNEQFF
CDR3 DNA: TGTGCCAGCAGCGTACGGGGGAGTCTTTCCTACAATGAGCAGTTCTTC

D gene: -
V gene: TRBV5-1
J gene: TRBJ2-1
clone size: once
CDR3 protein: CASSLDSSSYNEQFF
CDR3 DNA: TGCGCCAGCAGCTTGGACAGCTCGAGCTACAATGAGCAGTTCTTC

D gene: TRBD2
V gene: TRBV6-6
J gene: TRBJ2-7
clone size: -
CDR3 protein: CASSYGGTSGAEQYF
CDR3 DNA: TGTGCCAGCAGTTATGGGGGGACTAGCGGGGCCGAGCAGTACTTC

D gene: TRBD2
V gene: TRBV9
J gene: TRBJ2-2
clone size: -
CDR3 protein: CASSVDLGTSGRGELFF
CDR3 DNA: TGTGCCAGCAGCGTAGACCTCGGGACTAGCGGGCGCGGGGAGCTGTTTTTT

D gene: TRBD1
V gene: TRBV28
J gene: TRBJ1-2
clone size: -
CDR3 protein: CASSGETGNYGYTF
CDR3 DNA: TGTGCCAGCAGCGGTGAGACAGGGAACTATGGCTACACCTTC